Presented here are 13 T cell receptor beta chains from one specimen sequenced in a study of blood T cell repertoires in COVID-19. TCRdb's copy holds only in-frame clones and misses some; the assay was immunoSEQ multiplex PCR. This repertoire shows more than 140,000 clones, roughly 82% found once; its top ten account for approximately 7.1%. The sequencing sample was made of peripheral blood. These TCRs come from a woman in her forties or fifties in a cohort sampled during active or convalescent COVID-19.

The chain uses TRBV7-4 and TRBJ1-5, with TRBD1 matching 7 bases. CDR1 SGHVT and CDR2 SQSDAQ come from the germline V gene. Losses at the gene ends were 1 base for V and 8 bases for J; bases not matched to a gene: 5. The CDR3 sequence is 14 residues long. The CDR3 protein is CASSLEQGFEPQHF. CDR3 sequence (DNA): TGTGCCAGCAGCTTAGAACAGGGGTTTGAGCCCCAGCATTTT.

The chain is built from TRBV10-3 and TRBJ1-1, with D possibly being TRBD1 (6 bases). The V and J ends lost 7 bases and 4 bases respectively, with 19 bases between them. In germline, CDR1 is ENHRY, CDR2 SYGVKD. The CDR3 runs 15 residues. This CDR3 is CAITPRGGAGTEAFF. For the CDR3, the DNA is TGTGCCATCACTCCTCGGGGGGGCGCGGGCACTGAAGCTTTCTTT.

V and J are TRBV9 and TRBJ1-6, with TRBD1 matching over 9 bases. V lost 0 bases and J lost 8; bases outside the gene matches: 3. CDR3 length: 15 residues. Germline CDR1 is SGDLS and CDR2 is YYNGEE. The CDR3 spells CASSVGGQGYSPLHF. The CDR3 nucleotides are TGTGCCAGCAGCGTAGGGGGACAGGGTTATTCACCCCTCCACTTT.

V and J are TRBV6-1 and TRBJ1-4; a weak D match, TRBD1 (5 bases). The CDR3 has 18 amino acids. The germline CDR1 and CDR2 sequences are MNHNS and SASEGT. V lost 2 bases to trimming and J lost 2 bases, with 18 bases between them. In DNA form, the CDR3 reads TGTGCCAGCAGTGAAAGCGGGGCAGGGTATGGGACTAATGAAAAACTGTTTTTT. Residues: CASSESGAGYGTNEKLFF.

V and J are TRBV2 and TRBJ1-2; 7 bases are shared with TRBD1. Trimming cost V 10 bases and J 2 bases; bases outside gene matches: 10. The CDR3 has 14 amino acids. The germline V gene has CDR1 SNHLY and CDR2 FYNNEI. The DNA for the CDR3 is TGTGCCACCACCCCGGGACAGCAAAACTATGGCTACACCTTC. Translating gives CATTPGQQNYGYTF.

The V gene is TRBV6-2 or TRBV6-3, the J gene TRBJ2-5; TRBD2 agrees at 11 bases. This CDR3 is 16 amino acids long. CDR1 and CDR2 from the germline V gene are MNHEY and SVGEGT. Losses at the gene ends were 0 bases for V and 4 bases for J; bases not matched to a gene: 4. The DNA for the CDR3 is TGTGCCAGCAGTTACTCGAGGCTAGCGGGGGGAGAGACCCAGTACTTC. It encodes CASSYSRLAGGETQYF.

The J gene is TRBJ1-1, the V gene TRBV3-1 (or the pseudogene TRBV3-2); D not certain. The CDR3 length is 12 residues. Between the trimmed V and J ends, which lost 4 bases and 4 bases, there was a span of 7 bases. CDR1 LGHDT and CDR2 YNNKEL come from the germline V gene (reference sequence). The CDR3 DNA reads as TGTGCCAGCAGCCCCACCGGCACTGAAGCTTTCTTT. Translated, it gives CASSPTGTEAFF.

The chain couples TRBV3-1 (or the pseudogene TRBV3-2) to TRBJ1-1; possible D gene TRBD1, 6 bases. The CDR3 is made up of 16 amino acids. Germline assignment: CDR1 LGHDT and CDR2 YNNKEL (reference sequence). Trimming pared 0 bases from V and 4 bases from J, leaving 15 bases between. As DNA, the CDR3 is TGTGCCAGCAGCCAAGATTTATGGGGGCTGGGCACTGAAGCTTTCTTT. Translated: CASSQDLWGLGTEAFF.

The chain uses TRBV2 and TRBJ1-5; TRBD1 agrees at 9 bases. This CDR3 contains 18 residues. Germline CDR1 and CDR2: SNHLY and FYNNEI. The V gene end was trimmed by 4 bases and the J gene end by 2 bases; junction bases not matched to a gene: 12. The CDR3 sequence is CASSAGLTGGRGNQPQHF. Here the CDR3 DNA reads TGTGCCAGCAGTGCAGGCCTGACAGGGGGTAGGGGCAATCAGCCCCAGCATTTT.

The rearrangement joins TRBV20-1 to TRBJ1-6, with 7 bases identical to TRBD1. The trim removed 3 bases at V and 10 bases at J, leaving 6 bases unmatched. Germline loops: CDR1 DFQATT, CDR2 SNEGSKA (reference sequence). The CDR3 is 13 amino acids. CDR3 sequence: CSASTGEASPLHF. CDR3 nucleotides: TGCAGTGCTAGTACAGGGGAAGCGTCACCCCTCCACTTT.

This chain joins TRBV19 and TRBJ2-3; possible D gene TRBD2, 6 bases. Trimming took off 3 bases at V and 10 bases at J, with 11 bases between the two ends. CDR3 length: 12 residues. The germline CDR1 and CDR2 sequences are LNHDA and SQIVND (reference sequence). CDR3 region: CASSILEGPQYF. The DNA of the CDR3 is TGTGCCAGTAGTATCCTGGAGGGTCCGCAGTATTTT.

The V and J genes are TRBV7-2 and TRBJ1-6, with unresolved D. This CDR3 comprises 18 residues. The germline V and J ends were trimmed by 1 base and 2 bases, with 15 bases remaining between them. From germline, CDR1 is SGHTA and CDR2 FQGNSA. The CDR3 protein is CASSLGGPGIAYNSPLHF. In DNA form, the CDR3 reads TGTGCCAGCAGCTTAGGTGGTCCCGGGATCGCCTATAATTCACCCCTCCACTTT. Together with reference TRBV7-2 and TRBJ1-6, the CDR3 gives the full variable domain: GAGVSQSPSNKVTEKGKDVELRCDPISGHTALYWYRQSLGQGLEFLIYFQGNSAPDKSGLPSDRFSAERTGGSVSTLTIQRTQQEDSAVYLCASSLGGPGIAYNSPLHFGNGTRLTVT.

This chain connects TRBV11-2 to TRBJ1-1; 7 bases line up with TRBD1. Germline trimming cut 5 bases from V and 4 bases from J; bases unmatched to any gene: 7. The CDR3 is 14 amino acids. Germline CDR1 reads SGHAT; CDR2 reads FQNNGV. The CDR3 coding sequence is TGTGCCAGCAGCGCCCGACAGGGTTTCACTGAAGCTTTCTTT. Its protein is CASSARQGFTEAFF.